Following are 11 T cell receptor beta chains from one sample sequenced in a study of T-cell reconstitution after alpha-beta-depleted transplantation in children. Unique molecular identifiers were incorporated when the TCRbeta library was constructed. TCRdb itself ran the PCR reads through MiXCR, one entry per CDR3 protein. The top ten hold 4.5% to 6% of the sample, which has almost 500,000 distinct CDR3 sequences, 12% seen once. The source material was PBMCs from the stem cell graft donor, sampled from the stem cell graft. The receptor source for this set is a human donor who donated a stem cell graft to a child with combined immunodeficiency.

The V call is TRBV3-1, the J call TRBJ2-7; D gene unclear. V lost 0 bases, J lost 4 bases, and 10 bases lay in between. The CDR3 is made up of 14 amino acids. The germline V gene encodes CDR1 LGHDT and CDR2 YNNKEL (reference sequence). The CDR3 region is CASSQDLERYEQYF. The CDR3 region has the DNA TGTGCCAGCAGCCAAGATCTAGAGCGATACGAGCAGTACTTC.

This clonotype was observed at least ten times. The rearrangement joins TRBV5-5 to TRBJ2-2; D remains unclear. This CDR3 contains 13 residues. CDR1 and CDR2 (germline): SGHKS, YYEKEE (reference sequence). Trimming removed 0 bases from V and 7 bases from J, with 7 bases in between. CDR3 coding DNA: TGTGCCAGCAGCTTGGACCCGAACGGGGAGCTGTTTTTT. Translated, it gives CASSLDPNGELFF.

This clonotype was detected only a few times. The J gene is TRBJ2-1, the V gene TRBV20-1; 7 nucleotides align to TRBD2. Trimming took 5 bases from V and 5 from J; bases not matched to a gene: 9. Looked up from germline, CDR1 is DFQATT and CDR2 is SNEGSKA (reference sequence). There are 14 residues in the CDR3. CDR3 sequence reads: CSAFGLDLDNEQFF. The CDR3 region has the DNA TGCAGTGCTTTTGGACTAGACCTCGACAATGAGCAGTTCTTC.

This clonotype has at least ten counts. The rearrangement links TRBV12-3 or TRBV12-4 to TRBJ2-1; D unresolved. The V end was cut by 8 bases, the J end by 6 bases, with 5 bases between. The CDR3 totals 10 residues. Here the CDR3 reads CASGPNEQFF. For the CDR3, the DNA is TGTGCCAGCGGCCCCAATGAGCAGTTCTTC.

A few counts support this clonotype. The chain has TRBV24-1 and TRBJ1-1; D ambiguous. The ends were cut back, 6 bases at V and 1 base at J, with 8 bases in the middle. The germline gives CDR1 KGHDR, CDR2 SFDVKD. The CDR3 is 13 residues long. CDR3 coding DNA: TGTGCCACCAGTTCCTGGTCGAACACTGAAGCTTTCTTT. Translation gives CATSSWSNTEAFF.

The rearrangement uses TRBV20-1 and TRBJ2-1; D might be TRBD2 (6 bases). CDR3 length: 15 amino acids. CDR1 DFQATT and CDR2 SNEGSKA come from the germline V gene (reference sequence). V was pared by 0 bases and J by 6 bases, with 15 bases between. The CDR3 spells CSARDWRERANEQFF. CDR3 coding DNA: TGCAGTGCTAGAGATTGGAGGGAGCGGGCCAATGAGCAGTTCTTC.

This clonotype occurred many times. This chain joins TRBV29-1 and TRBJ1-1; D perhaps matches TRBD1 (5 bases). Germline V gives CDR1 SQVTM, CDR2 ANQGSEA. The CDR3 covers 12 residues. The V and J ends lost 5 bases and 6 bases respectively, with 13 bases between them. This CDR3 reads CSVPGVGAEAFF. In DNA, the CDR3 is TGCAGCGTTCCGGGGGTAGGGGCTGAAGCTTTCTTT.

This clonotype has a handful of counts. DNA for the CDR3: TGCAGTGCTACGGGACTAGCGGGGAGCACAGATACGCAGTATTTT. Protein sequence: CSATGLAGSTDTQYF. J is TRBJ2-3 and V is TRBV20-1, with 13 bases that match TRBD2. CDR3 size: 15 residues. After removal of 4 bases from V and 0 bases from J, the junction contained 1 base not matched to a gene. The germline V gene has CDR1 DFQATT and CDR2 SNEGSKA (reference sequence).

This clonotype was seen at least ten times. The chain links TRBV29-1 to TRBJ2-5, with 8 bases aligning to TRBD2. Germline values: CDR1 SQVTM, CDR2 ANQGSEA. With 7 bases clipped from V and 1 base from J, the junction kept 2 bases outside the gene matches. CDR3 length: 12 residues. The CDR3 coding sequence is TGCAGCGGTGGACTAGCCCAAGAGACCCAGTACTTC. This sequence encodes CSGGLAQETQYF.

This clonotype was counted a few times. The CDR3 sequence is CAIRDSYEQYF. The CDR3, as DNA: TGTGCCATCAGAGACAGCTACGAGCAGTACTTC. This chain joins TRBV10-3 and TRBJ2-7, with D possibly TRBD1 on 5 matching bases. Looked up from germline, CDR1 is ENHRY and CDR2 is SYGVKD. Trimming left V 6 bases short and J 3 bases short, with 6 bases between. The CDR3 sequence is 11 residues long.

A few counts support this clonotype. The chain employs TRBV4-2 and TRBJ2-7; D remains unclear. The V end lost 0 bases, the J end lost 0 bases, and 12 bases lay between the germline ends. CDR1 is LGHNA and CDR2 is YNFKEQ in the germline V gene. This CDR3 region has 16 residues. Here the CDR3 DNA reads TGTGCCAGCAGCCAAGAGCCCCAGCCAAGCTCCTACGAGCAGTACTTC. Translating gives CASSQEPQPSSYEQYF.